This T cell receptor (beta chain) was captured by sequencing in a study of blood T cell repertoires in COVID-19. Study summary: PBMCs, B-cell-depleted T cells, or T cells were the source of the cDNA or gDNA that made up the material.

Looked up from germline, CDR1 is MGHRA and CDR2 is YSYEKL. The CDR3 extends over 13 amino acids. The germline V and J ends were trimmed by 2 bases and 4 bases, with 9 bases remaining between them. Authors' processing steps: Amplified reference gene primers provided the basis for estimating nucleated cell counts. Measured with immunoSEQ multiplex PCR; TCRdb has only the in-frame clones, and not every one. V, J and clone size are those of that table, while D and trimming were read from the DNA. This sample has around 250,000 clones; approximately 90% occur once, and the top ten carry roughly 16%. Material: PBMCs or T cells enriched from blood (not recorded which). The source of this sequence is a man younger than 35 who had recovered from COVID-19. This sequence joins TRBV4-1 and TRBJ2-7; maybe TRBD2 (5 bases). CDR3 in DNA: TGCGCCAGCAGCCAACTCTCGGGATACGAGCAGTACTTC. The encoded protein is CASSQLSGYEQYF.